The 12 T cell receptor beta chains below all came from one sample that was sequenced in a study of memory CD4+ T cells and cytomegalovirus serostatus. TCRdb's table, derived via immunoSEQ multiplex PCR, lists solely in-frame clones and lacks some. The table has tens of thousands of clones, approximately 84% seen once. Single viable CD3+CD4+CD8-CD45RO+ cells were sorted as the memory CD4+ T cells. The specimen was memory CD4+ T cells from blood. These receptors were collected from an adult in good health and CMV-seronegative.

The rearrangement joins TRBV30 to TRBJ2-2; tentative D call: TRBD2 (7 bases). The V end lost 3 bases, the J end lost 7 bases, and 18 bases lay between the germline ends. Germline V gene data show CDR1 as GTSNPN and CDR2 as SVGIG (reference sequence). This CDR3 is built from 15 residues. For the CDR3, the DNA is TGTGCCTGGAGACTTGGGGGGGCCTACCGCGGGGAGCTGTTTTTT. It encodes CAWRLGGAYRGELFF.

The chain uses TRBV19 and TRBJ2-7; 10 nucleotides match TRBD1. After removal of 7 bases from V and 5 bases from J, the junction contained 14 bases not matched to a gene. Germline values: CDR1 LNHDA, CDR2 SQIVND (reference sequence). This CDR3 contains 16 residues. The CDR3 here is CASTRFGGQGFNEQYF. CDR3 DNA sequence: TGTGCCAGTACCCGATTCGGGGGACAGGGGTTCAACGAGCAGTACTTC.

The chain is built from TRBV19 and TRBJ2-3, with 7 bases aligning to TRBD2. The trim removed 6 bases at V and 1 base at J, leaving 7 bases unmatched. CDR1 LNHDA and CDR2 SQIVND come from the germline V gene (reference sequence). The CDR3 has 15 residues. In DNA, the CDR3 is TGTGCCAGTAGCAGGGAGGGTTTGGGCACAGATACGCAGTATTTT. Translated: CASSREGLGTDTQYF. Together with reference TRBV19 and TRBJ2-3, the CDR3 gives the full variable domain: DGGITQSPKYLFRKEGQNVTLSCEQNLNHDAMYWYRQDPGQGLRLIYYSQIVNDFQKGDIAEGYSVSREKKESFPLTVTSAQKNPTAFYLCASSREGLGTDTQYFGPGTRLTVL.

J is TRBJ1-6 and V is TRBV2; D unclear. The CDR3 extends over 15 amino acids. V dropped 1 base and J dropped 6 bases, with 10 bases sitting between them. CDR1 SNHLY and CDR2 FYNNEI come from the germline V gene. The CDR3 sequence is CASSEVTGGNSPLHF. DNA of the CDR3: TGTGCCAGCAGTGAAGTGACCGGCGGTAATTCACCCCTCCACTTT.

Only a few counts were recorded for this clone. The chain joins TRBV27 to TRBJ2-7, with 9 bases lining up with TRBD1. From germline, CDR1 is MNHEY and CDR2 SMNVEV (reference sequence). The V gene end was trimmed by 5 bases and the J gene end by 2 bases; junction bases not matched to a gene: 7. CDR3 length: 15 residues. DNA of the CDR3: TGTGCCAGCAGTCTTTCCGGGACAGGGACCTACGAGCAGTACTTC. Translating it yields CASSLSGTGTYEQYF.

This chain joins TRBV7-2 and TRBJ1-3; no reliable D call. V was shortened by 4 bases and J by 2 bases, with 6 bases between the two germline ends. The germline V gene encodes CDR1 SGHTA and CDR2 FQGNSA. This CDR3 is 13 amino acids long. CDR3 protein: CASSWTPGNTIYF. The CDR3 DNA is TGTGCCAGCAGCTGGACCCCTGGAAACACCATATATTTT.

This clone was observed a handful of times. This sequence joins TRBV6-5 and TRBJ2-3; D is unresolved. This CDR3 region has 16 residues. Trimming shortened V by 1 base and J by 2 bases, and 13 bases separated the two germline ends. CDR1 and CDR2 (germline): MNHEY, SVGAGI. CDR3 region: CASSYFTPGSTDTQYF. In nucleotides, the CDR3 is TGTGCCAGCAGTTACTTTACCCCTGGATCCACAGATACGCAGTATTTT.

V gene TRBV29-1 combines with J gene TRBJ1-5; TRBD1 matches at 9 bases. This CDR3 is built from 14 residues. V dropped 5 bases and J dropped 4; count of bases not matched to a gene: 6. Germline V lookup: CDR1 SQVTM, CDR2 ANQGSEA. The CDR3 is CSVSLGQGNQPQHF. The DNA of the CDR3 is TGCAGCGTTTCTCTAGGACAGGGGAATCAGCCCCAGCATTTT.

The chain links TRBV5-6 to TRBJ1-5; no clear D. The V gene lost 4 bases and the J gene lost 7 bases, with 18 bases spanning the gap. The CDR3 loop spans 15 amino acids. Germline CDR1 and CDR2: SGHDT and YYEEEE. CDR3 nucleotides: TGTGCCAGCAGCCGCCGGGATCTCATTTACCAGCCCCAGCATTTT. It codes for CASSRRDLIYQPQHF.

The rearrangement uses TRBV11-2 and TRBJ1-1; D is undetermined. From germline, CDR1 is SGHAT and CDR2 FQNNGV. This CDR3 has 13 residues. V dropped 2 bases and J dropped 1 base, with 5 bases sitting between them. In DNA form, the CDR3 reads TGTGCCAGCAGCTTACAAGAGAACACTGAAGCTTTCTTT. Its protein is CASSLQENTEAFF.

This clone was detected a few times. The genes are TRBV10-3 and TRBJ1-1; 7 bases are shared with TRBD1. Per germline, CDR1 ENHRY and CDR2 SYGVKD. This CDR3 is 12 amino acids long. J gave up 11 bases and V 5 bases, and 8 bases lay outside the gene matches. The CDR3 region is CAISSGTEAAFF. Here the CDR3 DNA reads TGTGCCATCAGTTCCGGGACAGAAGCGGCTTTCTTT.

J is TRBJ2-7 and V is TRBV29-1; 7 nucleotides line up with TRBD1. The CDR3 is 14 amino acids. Unmatched junction bases numbered 10, after V lost 3 bases and J lost 5 bases. The germline V gene encodes CDR1 SQVTM and CDR2 ANQGSEA. CDR3 sequence: CSVDQRGLGNEQYF. CDR3 nucleotide sequence: TGCAGCGTTGATCAGAGGGGGCTCGGGAACGAGCAGTACTTC.